The 29 T cell receptor beta chains below were found in one sample sequenced in a study of T cells in localized non-small cell lung cancer. Sequencing used immunoSEQ multiplex PCR; TCRdb keeps in-frame clones, though not all of them. Among roughly 2,600 clones, roughly 25% were seen once, and the ten largest hold roughly 15%. The sequences come from lung tumor tissue, collected before any cancer treatment. The receptors shown here come from a female donor older than 55 with stage III lung adenocarcinoma.

Judged by abundance, this clone is medium-sized. V and J are TRBV6-8 and TRBJ1-1; 10 nucleotides agree with TRBD1. CDR1 is MNHGY, CDR2 SAAAGT, per germline. V was pared by 7 bases and J by 5 bases, with 7 bases of the junction left unmatched. The CDR3 contains 14 residues. The CDR3 is CASTWTGGETEAFF. The CDR3 DNA sequence: TGTGCCAGCACCTGGACAGGGGGTGAGACTGAAGCTTTCTTT.

This clone was found a few times. This sequence joins TRBV2 and TRBJ2-4; D call uncertain. Germline V CDR1 and CDR2: SNHLY, FYNNEI. The CDR3 covers 15 residues. Deletions cut 1 base from V and 7 bases from J, with 14 bases between. The CDR3 region is CASSEGRPVPNIQYF. CDR3 nucleotide sequence: TGTGCCAGCAGTGAAGGCCGACCCGTCCCCAACATTCAGTACTTC.

This clone occurred a few times. V is TRBV1 and J is TRBJ1-1. TRBV1 represents a pseudogene. This CDR3 region has 18 residues. The CDR3 spells CASSQDQIRGTANTEAFF. Written as DNA, the CDR3 is TGCGCCAGCAGCCAAGATCAGATAAGAGGGACCGCCAACACTGAAGCTTTCTTT.

The chain is built from TRBV18 and TRBJ2-5; D perhaps matches TRBD2 (5 bases). This CDR3 contains 14 residues. V lost 2 bases to trimming and J lost 1 base, with 8 bases between them. From germline, CDR1 is KGHSH and CDR2 LQKENI. Written as DNA, the CDR3 is TGTGCCAGCTCACCAAGACGGGGCCAAGAGACCCAGTACTTC. Its protein product is CASSPRRGQETQYF.

The CDR3 sequence: CASRGGNSGNTIYF. CDR3 nucleotide sequence: TGTGCCAGCAGGGGAGGCAACTCTGGAAACACCATATATTTT. The rearrangement joins TRBV9 to TRBJ1-3; D unresolved. Germline V gene lookup returns CDR1 SGDLS and CDR2 YYNGEE. This CDR3 region has 14 residues. V was cut by 5 bases and J by 0 bases, with 9 bases left in between.

CDR3 sequence: CASSLGPAGTSLGNEQFF. The CDR3 region has the DNA TGCGCCAGCAGCTTGGGGCCGGCCGGGACTAGCCTTGGCAATGAGCAGTTCTTC. The chain combines TRBV5-1 with TRBJ2-1, with 9 nucleotides matching TRBD2. This CDR3 is 18 amino acids long. V lost 0 bases and J lost 6; bases outside the gene matches: 13. Germline CDR1 and CDR2: SGHRS and YFSETQ. Looking up the rest from reference TRBV5-1 and TRBJ2-1 gives the full variable domain: KAGVTQTPRYLIKTRGQQVTLSCSPISGHRSVSWYQQTPGQGLQFLFEYFSETQRNKGNFPGRFSGRQFSNSRSEMNVSTLELGDSALYLCASSLGPAGTSLGNEQFFGPGTRLTVL.

Comment on this clone: Sequence at one end of the junction differs from germline and may be a read error. The genes are TRBV11-3 and TRBJ2-3, with 7 bases identical to TRBD1. In germline, CDR1 is SGHNT, CDR2 YENEEA. This CDR3 spans 17 amino acids. Written as DNA, the CDR3 is TGTGCCAGCAGCGACCGGCTAGGGGGCGGTAGCACAGATACACAGTATTTT. It encodes CASSDRLGGGSTDTQYF.

The chain carries TRBV12-5 and TRBJ1-5, with 7 bases that match TRBD1. The CDR3 is made up of 14 amino acids. Germline V gene data show CDR1 as LGHNT and CDR2 as FRNRAP. Trimming at V came to 6 bases and at J to 6 bases, leaving 8 bases not matched to a gene. The CDR3 here is CASGRDSAAQPQHF. The CDR3 DNA is TGTGCTAGTGGACGGGACAGCGCGGCTCAGCCCCAGCATTTT.

This clone was counted only a few times. The chain uses TRBV25-1 and TRBJ1-1; D gene unclear. Trimming stripped 2 bases from V and 5 bases from J, with 6 bases between. Germline V CDR1 and CDR2: MGHDK, SYGVNS. This CDR3 has 12 residues. CDR3 bases: TGTGCCAGCAGTGAACTCGGGACTGAAGCTTTCTTT. Translated: CASSELGTEAFF.

This clone was observed a few times. The rearrangement joins TRBV29-1 to TRBJ1-2; D not resolved. With 7 bases removed from V and 3 bases from J, the gap between germline ends came to 12 bases. The CDR3 totals 12 residues. Germline CDR1 reads SQVTM; CDR2 reads ANQGSEA. The CDR3 bases are TGCAGCGGGGTTCAAGGCGACTATGGCTACACCTTC. Protein sequence: CSGVQGDYGYTF.

The genes are TRBV6-8 and TRBJ2-5; TRBD2 is a possible D gene (6 bases). The germline gives CDR1 MNHGY, CDR2 SAAAGT. This CDR3 has 13 amino acids. With 5 bases removed from V and 4 bases from J, the gap between germline ends came to 11 bases. CDR3 nucleotides: TGTGCCAGCAGTGATGGGGGAGGAGAGACCCAGTACTTC. Protein: CASSDGGGETQYF.

The chain combines TRBV11-3 with TRBJ2-4; 9 bases match TRBD1. Germline V CDR1 and CDR2: SGHNT, YENEEA. Trimming removed 5 bases from V and 14 bases from J; junction bases left unmatched: 13. CDR3 length equals 14 residues. The CDR3 reads CASSQSPTGGKEYF. In DNA form, the CDR3 reads TGTGCCAGCAGCCAATCTCCCACAGGGGGCAAAGAGTACTTC.

In this sample, this clone turned up a few times. The chain uses TRBV18 and TRBJ1-1; a possible D gene is TRBD1 (5 bases). CDR1 is KGHSH and CDR2 is LQKENI in the germline V gene. The CDR3 loop spans 15 amino acids. V lost 3 bases to trimming and J lost 5 bases, with 16 bases between them. DNA for the CDR3: TGTGCCAGCTCACCCCCGGTGGGGGTGAGGACTGAAGCTTTCTTT. This codes for CASSPPVGVRTEAFF.

The V gene is TRBV28, the J gene TRBJ2-3; TRBD2 matches 10 bases. Per the germline V gene, CDR1 is MDHEN and CDR2 is SYDVKM. This CDR3 contains 16 residues. V shed 5 bases and J 8 bases; nucleotides not matched to a gene: 13. The CDR3 DNA sequence: TGTGCCAGCAGTCCCCCTAGCGGGAGTGGGGGGTTTACGCAGTATTTT. Amino acid sequence: CASSPPSGSGGFTQYF.

This clone turned up a few times. This chain joins TRBV19 and TRBJ2-2, with no clear D. V was shortened by 5 bases and J by 6 bases, with 19 bases between the two germline ends. CDR1 is LNHDA, CDR2 SQIVND, per germline (reference sequence). CDR3 size: 16 residues. CDR3 residues: CASSPQRPLGPGELFF. As DNA, the CDR3 is TGTGCCAGTAGTCCCCAAAGGCCTCTCGGACCCGGGGAGCTGTTTTTT.

The chain joins TRBV11-3 to TRBJ2-5, with D perhaps matching TRBD1 or TRBD2 (5 bases each). Deletions cut 4 bases from V and 6 bases from J, with 15 bases between. CDR1 is SGHNT, CDR2 YENEEA, per germline. CDR3 length equals 14 residues. The CDR3 DNA reads as TGTGCCAGCAGCTCGAACACAGGAGGTCAGACCCAGTACTTC. Translation: CASSSNTGGQTQYF. The variable domain in full, with the rest retrieved from reference TRBV11-3 and TRBJ2-5, is EAGVVQSPRYKIIEKKQPVAFWCNPISGHNTLYWYLQNLGQGPELLIRYENEEAVDDSQLPKDRFSAERLKGVDSTLKIQPAELGDSAVYLCASSSNTGGQTQYFGPGTRLLVL.

This sequence joins TRBV30 and TRBJ1-1; no firm D call. CDR3 length equals 13 residues. Trimming removed 0 bases at V and 0 bases at J, with 5 bases between. Germline V gene lookup returns CDR1 GTSNPN and CDR2 SVGIG (reference sequence). Here the CDR3 reads CAWSVGLNTEAFF. The CDR3 DNA follows: TGTGCCTGGAGTGTCGGCCTGAACACTGAAGCTTTCTTT.

This clone was seen a few times. The rearrangement joins TRBV6-8 to TRBJ2-7; 15 bases match TRBD2. The CDR3 extends over 17 amino acids. CDR1 MNHGY and CDR2 SAAAGT come from the germline V gene. V was pared by 5 bases and J by 4 bases, with 9 bases of the junction left unmatched. CDR3 nucleotide sequence: TGTGCCAGCAGTAACTTTCGGACTAGCGGGAGGGCATACGAGCAGTACTTC. It specifies CASSNFRTSGRAYEQYF.

This clone was counted between two and nine times. The V gene is TRBV6-8, the J gene TRBJ2-7, with D tentatively TRBD1 (6 bases). Looked up from germline, CDR1 is MNHGY and CDR2 is SAAAGT. Trimming stripped 4 bases from V and 3 bases from J, with 16 bases between. This CDR3 comprises 15 residues. In DNA, the CDR3 is TGTGCCAGCAGTTCACCGGGACAAACGAACTACGAGCAGTACTTC. This encodes CASSSPGQTNYEQYF.

This sequence joins TRBV11-1 and TRBJ2-1; no reliable D call. CDR3 length: 15 amino acids. Germline V CDR1 and CDR2: SGHAT, FQDESV (reference sequence). Trimming removed 3 bases at V and 2 bases at J, with 11 bases between. The CDR3 here is CASSLPLRTYNEQFF. The DNA of the CDR3 is TGTGCCAGCAGCTTGCCACTCCGAACCTACAATGAGCAGTTCTTC.

This clone was counted between two and nine times. V and J are TRBV29-1 and TRBJ2-1; TRBD2 matches 7 bases. The CDR3 spans 15 residues. The J segment lost 0 bases and the V segment lost 3 bases, leaving 5 bases of the junction unmatched. Germline values: CDR1 SQVTM, CDR2 ANQGSEA. CDR3 amino acids: CSVEGGTSSYNEQFF. The CDR3 DNA is TGCAGCGTTGAGGGGGGGACGAGCTCCTACAATGAGCAGTTCTTC.

The rearrangement links TRBV30 to TRBJ1-2, with D perhaps matching TRBD1 (6 bases). The CDR3 is 15 residues long. Germline CDR1 and CDR2: GTSNPN and SVGIG (reference sequence). Between the trimmed V and J ends, which lost 0 bases and 2 bases, there was a span of 13 bases. The CDR3 DNA reads TGTGCCTGGAGTGTACAGGGTTTTGGGAACTATGGCTACACCTTC. This codes for CAWSVQGFGNYGYTF.

In its sample, this clone ranks as large (0.1 to 1%). The rearrangement joins TRBV28 to TRBJ1-1; the match to TRBD1 covers 7 bases. The germline V gene has CDR1 MDHEN and CDR2 SYDVKM. This CDR3 region has 16 residues. Germline trimming cut 2 bases from V and 11 bases from J; bases unmatched to any gene: 17. The CDR3 loop is CASSLDSWRQGGMAFF. The CDR3 bases are TGTGCCAGCAGTTTAGATTCTTGGAGGCAGGGGGGGATGGCTTTCTTT.

The chain is built from TRBV5-1 and TRBJ1-1; 9 bases align to TRBD1. Germline V gene data show CDR1 as SGHRS and CDR2 as YFSETQ. The CDR3 consists of 14 residues. Germline trimming cut 4 bases from V and 4 bases from J; bases unmatched to any gene: 5. CDR3 protein: CASSVQTGGTEAFF. CDR3 DNA: TGCGCCAGCAGCGTTCAGACAGGGGGCACTGAAGCTTTCTTT.

This clone was recorded only once. This sequence joins TRBV5-1 and TRBJ1-2; the D gene is possibly TRBD1 (6 bases). Trimming took off 0 bases at V and 8 bases at J, with 17 bases between the two ends. This CDR3 has 15 amino acids. Germline V gives CDR1 SGHRS, CDR2 YFSETQ. The DNA for the CDR3 is TGCGCCAGCAGCTTGGGGGGCCTGGGGGCTGACGGCTACACCTTC. Its translation is CASSLGGLGADGYTF.

The chain carries TRBV19 and TRBJ2-1; 10 positions agree with TRBD2. CDR1 and CDR2 from the germline V gene are LNHDA and SQIVND (reference sequence). CDR3 size: 15 residues. V shed 4 bases, J shed 6 bases, and the junction held 6 bases outside the gene matches. CDR3: CASSKASGGFNEQFF. CDR3 nucleotides: TGTGCCAGTAGTAAGGCTAGCGGGGGATTCAATGAGCAGTTCTTC. Variable domain in full (rest from reference TRBV19 and TRBJ2-1): DGGITQSPKYLFRKEGQNVTLSCEQNLNHDAMYWYRQDPGQGLRLIYYSQIVNDFQKGDIAEGYSVSREKKESFPLTVTSAQKNPTAFYLCASSKASGGFNEQFFGPGTRLTVL.

This rearrangement joins TRBV27 to TRBJ1-2; D is unclear. CDR3 length equals 13 residues. Between the trimmed V and J ends, which lost 5 bases and 3 bases, there was a span of 10 bases. Per the germline V gene, CDR1 is MNHEY and CDR2 is SMNVEV (reference sequence). The CDR3 DNA reads as TGTGCCAGCAGTCTCAGCCCCGACTATGGCTACACCTTC. Translation: CASSLSPDYGYTF.

This clone is medium-sized. The chain employs TRBV9 and TRBJ2-2; no definite D call. Germline assignment: CDR1 SGDLS and CDR2 YYNGEE. The CDR3 consists of 13 residues. Between the trimmed V and J ends, which lost 0 bases and 6 bases, there was a span of 6 bases. This CDR3 reads CASSVAFSGELFF. Here the CDR3 DNA reads TGTGCCAGCAGCGTAGCGTTCTCCGGGGAGCTGTTTTTT.

J is TRBJ2-1 and V is TRBV19; TRBD1 matches at 8 bases. V dropped 1 base and J dropped 9; count of bases not matched to a gene: 8. The length of the CDR3 is 15 residues. CDR1 is LNHDA and CDR2 is SQIVND in the germline V gene (reference sequence). Here the CDR3 reads CASSIAGQGIGEQFF. The CDR3, as DNA: TGTGCCAGTAGTATAGCAGGACAGGGCATCGGTGAGCAGTTCTTC.